This T cell receptor beta chain was profiled in a study of blood T cell repertoires in COVID-19. The overall study: The United States, Italy and Spain provided the acute and convalescent COVID-19 samples. The analysed material was cDNA or gDNA that came from T cells, B-cell-depleted T cells, or PBMCs.

One Seattle source followed patients from active infection through their disease course. As processed by the authors: Reference gene primer amplification in the assay estimated nucleated cell counts. Libraries were prepared by immunoSEQ multiplex PCR; TCRdb keeps only in-frame clonotypes and omits some of them. For V, J and clone size, that table is used; D and trimming come from the DNA. The sample includes around 480,000 clones, around 88% of them seen just once. The CDR3 is made up of 12 amino acids. The germline gives CDR1 SEHNR, CDR2 FQNEAQ (reference sequence). The V end lost 4 bases, the J end lost 4 bases, and 7 bases lay between the germline ends. This clone was seen just once.

This chain joins TRBV7-9 and TRBJ1-1, with D uncertain. The clonotype originates from a woman aged 50 to 60 with COVID-19, enrolled during active disease. What was sequenced was peripheral blood. The CDR3 nucleotides are TGTGCCAGCAGCTCGTTTGTCACTGAAGCTTTCTTT. It yields the protein CASSSFVTEAFF.